This T cell receptor (beta chain) was sequenced in a study of T cell changes during pregnancy in multiple sclerosis. V shed 4 bases, J shed 4 bases, and the junction held 4 bases outside the gene matches. The CDR3 contains 13 residues. In germline, CDR1 is SGHTS, CDR2 YDEGEE. TCRdb's copy holds only in-frame clones and misses some; the assay was immunoSEQ multiplex PCR. The sample has more than 35,000 clones, around 89% seen once. This receptor was identified in a female donor with multiple sclerosis, enrolled in a pregnancy study. Sequencing used CD4+ T cells from peripheral blood mononuclear cells, obtained in the second trimester of pregnancy. V gene TRBV5-8 combines with J gene TRBJ2-7; 8 nucleotides match TRBD2. CDR3 in DNA: TGTGCCAGCAGCGCGGGACTAGGTTACGAGCAGTACTTC. Residues: CASSAGLGYEQYF.